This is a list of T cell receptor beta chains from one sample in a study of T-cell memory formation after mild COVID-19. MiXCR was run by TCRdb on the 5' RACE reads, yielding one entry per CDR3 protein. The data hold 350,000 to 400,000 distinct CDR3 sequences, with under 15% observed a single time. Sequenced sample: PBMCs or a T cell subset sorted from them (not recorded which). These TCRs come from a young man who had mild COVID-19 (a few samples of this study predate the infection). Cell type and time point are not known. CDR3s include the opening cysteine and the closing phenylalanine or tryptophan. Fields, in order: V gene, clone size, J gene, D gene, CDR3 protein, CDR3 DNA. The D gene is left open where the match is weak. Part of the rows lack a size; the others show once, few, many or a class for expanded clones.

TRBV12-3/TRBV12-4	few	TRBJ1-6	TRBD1	CASSPGQGYSPLHF	TGTGCCAGCAGTCCGGGACAGGGCTATTCACCCCTCCACTTT
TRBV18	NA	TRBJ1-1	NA	CASSPNPGPMNTEAFF	TGTGCCAGCTCGCCGAACCCGGGTCCTATGAACACTGAAGCTTTCTTT
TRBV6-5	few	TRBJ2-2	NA	CASRRSLGGAEIGELFF	TGTGCCAGCAGGAGAAGTCTAGGGGGGGCCGAGATCGGGGAGCTGTTTTTT
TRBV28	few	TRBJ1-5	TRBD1	CASSRQGNNQPQHF	TGTGCCAGCAGTAGACAGGGTAACAATCAGCCCCAGCATTTT
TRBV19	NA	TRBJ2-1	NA	CASSPRDSDPGGNEQFF	TGTGCCAGTAGTCCTAGGGACAGTGACCCGGGAGGCAATGAGCAGTTCTTC
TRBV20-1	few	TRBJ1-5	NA	CSARPLGNSNQPQHF	TGCAGTGCCCGCCCGTTGGGGAATAGCAATCAGCCCCAGCATTTT
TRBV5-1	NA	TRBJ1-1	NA	CASSSTGYLGTEAFF	TGCGCCAGCAGTTCCACAGGTTATCTCGGCACTGAAGCTTTCTTT
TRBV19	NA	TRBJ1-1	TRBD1	CASKGAMNTEAFF	TGTGCCAGTAAGGGGGCCATGAACACTGAAGCTTTCTTT
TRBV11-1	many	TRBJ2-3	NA	CASSSDTDTQYF	TGTGCCAGCAGCTCGGACACAGATACGCAGTATTTT
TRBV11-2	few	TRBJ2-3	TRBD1	CASSLEGDRITDTQYF	TGTGCCAGCAGCTTAGAGGGGGACAGGATCACAGATACGCAGTATTTT
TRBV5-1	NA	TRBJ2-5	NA	CASSLSWLGETQYF	TGCGCCAGCAGCTTGTCGTGGCTAGGCGAGACCCAGTACTTC
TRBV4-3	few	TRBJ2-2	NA	CASSQDPSRGGSGELFF	TGCGCCAGCAGCCAAGATCCAAGTCGCGGAGGGTCCGGGGAGCTGTTTTTT
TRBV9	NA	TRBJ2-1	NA	CASSVGGNPYNEQFF	TGTGCCAGCAGCGTCGGCGGGAATCCCTACAATGAGCAGTTCTTC
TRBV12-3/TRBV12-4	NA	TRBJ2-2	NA	CASSLRGVLEELFF	TGTGCCAGCAGTTTGAGAGGGGTACTCGAGGAGCTGTTTTTT
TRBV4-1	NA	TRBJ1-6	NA	CASSQGRQGRGNSPLHF	TGCGCCAGCAGCCAGGGTAGGCAGGGAAGGGGTAATTCACCCCTCCACTTT
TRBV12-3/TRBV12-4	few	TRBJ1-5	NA	CASSLERRNQPQHF	TGTGCCAGCAGTTTGGAACGTAGGAATCAGCCCCAGCATTTT
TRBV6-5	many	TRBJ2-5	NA	CASSLNSQETQYF	TGTGCCAGCAGTTTAAACAGTCAAGAGACCCAGTACTTC
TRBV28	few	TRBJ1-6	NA	CASSSLGLLHF	TGTGCCAGCAGTTCATTGGGCCTCCTCCACTTT
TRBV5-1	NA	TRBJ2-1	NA	CASSLETPSNEQFF	TGCGCCAGCAGCTTGGAGACGCCCTCCAATGAGCAGTTCTTC
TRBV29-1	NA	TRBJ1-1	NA	CSVVRVPNTEAFF	TGCAGCGTTGTAAGGGTCCCGAACACTGAAGCTTTCTTT
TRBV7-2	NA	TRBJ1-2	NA	CASRRVGAQYGYTF	TGTGCCAGCAGGCGGGTGGGGGCTCAATATGGCTACACCTTC
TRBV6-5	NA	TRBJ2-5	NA	CASRPWTRSATQYF	TGTGCCAGCAGACCCTGGACGAGGTCGGCGACCCAGTACTTC
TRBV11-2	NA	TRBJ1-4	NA	CASSLDPGEKLFF	TGTGCCAGCAGCTTAGATCCTGGTGAAAAACTGTTTTTT
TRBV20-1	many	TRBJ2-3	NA	CSARARVFPRTDTQYF	TGCAGTGCTAGAGCCCGGGTCTTCCCTCGCACAGATACGCAGTATTTT
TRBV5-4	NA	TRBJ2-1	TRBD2	CASSSLQRGGRSYNEQFF	TGTGCCAGCAGCTCCCTACAGCGGGGGGGCCGTTCCTACAATGAGCAGTTCTTC
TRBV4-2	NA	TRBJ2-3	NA	CASSQDRHDTQYF	TGTGCCAGCAGCCAAGATCGCCACGATACGCAGTATTTT
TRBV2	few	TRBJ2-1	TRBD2	CATGPETSPNEQFF	TGTGCCACTGGCCCCGAGACTAGCCCCAATGAGCAGTTCTTC
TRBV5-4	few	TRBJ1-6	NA	CASRWTSSYNSPLHF	TGTGCCAGCAGGTGGACGAGCTCCTATAATTCACCCCTCCACTTT
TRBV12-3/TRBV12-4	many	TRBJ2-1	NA	CASRAVGDEQFF	TGTGCCAGCAGAGCGGTAGGGGATGAGCAGTTCTTC
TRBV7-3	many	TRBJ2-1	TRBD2	CASSLGLAGLGEQFF	TGTGCCAGCAGCTTAGGCCTAGCGGGCCTAGGCGAGCAGTTCTTC
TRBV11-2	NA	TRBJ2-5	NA	CASRFGGGRETQYF	TGTGCCAGCAGGTTTGGGGGGGGGCGAGAGACCCAGTACTTC
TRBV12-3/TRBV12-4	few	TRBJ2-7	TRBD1	CASSTGGGNEQYF	TGTGCCAGCAGTACAGGGGGCGGGAACGAGCAGTACTTC
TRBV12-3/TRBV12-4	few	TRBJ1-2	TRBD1	CASSSTGGRYGYTF	TGTGCCAGCAGTTCCACAGGGGGTCGCTATGGCTACACCTTC
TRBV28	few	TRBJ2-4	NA	CASSPGTRAKNIQYF	TGTGCCAGCAGTCCGGGTACGAGGGCCAAAAACATTCAGTACTTC
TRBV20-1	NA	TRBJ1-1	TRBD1	CSAAQQGMEDTEAFF	TGCAGTGCTGCCCAACAGGGGATGGAGGACACTGAAGCTTTCTTT
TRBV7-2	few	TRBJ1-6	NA	CASRLSLGALNSPLHF	TGTGCCAGCAGGCTGAGTCTGGGCGCGTTGAACTCACCCCTCCACTTT
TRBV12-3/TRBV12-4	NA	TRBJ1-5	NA	CASRLGAEGIYQPQHF	TGTGCCAGCAGGCTGGGAGCCGAGGGAATTTATCAGCCCCAGCATTTT
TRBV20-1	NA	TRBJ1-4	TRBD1	CSAIYRGADEKLFF	TGCAGTGCTATCTACAGGGGGGCGGATGAAAAACTGTTTTTT
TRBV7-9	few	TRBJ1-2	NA	CASSLRRTLDYGYTF	TGTGCCAGCAGCTTACGCAGGACTTTGGACTATGGCTACACCTTC
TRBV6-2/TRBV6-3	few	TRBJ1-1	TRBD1	CASSYFGQGVRGTEAFF	TGTGCCAGCAGTTATTTTGGGCAGGGGGTGCGAGGCACTGAAGCTTTCTTT
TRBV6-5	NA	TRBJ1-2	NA	CASSYSVTEIYGYTF	TGTGCCAGCAGTTACTCGGTAACAGAGATCTATGGCTACACCTTC
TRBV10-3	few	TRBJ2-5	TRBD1	CAIRGDRAGTQYF	TGTGCCATCAGGGGGGACAGGGCAGGGACCCAGTACTTC